The rows below give T cell receptor beta chains drawn from one sample of a study of blood T cell repertoires in COVID-19. Sequenced by immunoSEQ multiplex PCR; TCRdb stores in-frame clones only, minus some. The repertoire holds about 40,000 clones, with around 90% as singletons. What was sequenced was peripheral blood. The origin of the receptors is an elderly woman with active COVID-19. Both conserved end residues are part of each CDR3. Each record gives: D gene, V gene, clone size, J gene, CDR3 length, CDR3 protein, CDR3 DNA. The D gene is left open where the match is weak. Rows give clone size only sometimes, using once, few, many, or a class for an expanded clone.

D gene: TRBD2; V gene: TRBV13; clone size: .; J gene: TRBJ2-5; CDR3 length: 15; CDR3 protein: CASSLRSGGEETQYF; CDR3 DNA: TGTGCCAGCAGCTTAAGAAGCGGGGGGGAGGAGACCCAGTACTTC
D gene: .; V gene: TRBV7-7; clone size: .; J gene: TRBJ2-7; CDR3 length: 15; CDR3 protein: CASSLNSGPSYEQYF; CDR3 DNA: TGTGCCAGCAGCTTGAACAGCGGTCCCTCCTACGAGCAGTACTTC
D gene: TRBD2; V gene: TRBV19; clone size: .; J gene: TRBJ2-1; CDR3 length: 16; CDR3 protein: CASSIELAVVYNEQFF; CDR3 DNA: TGTGCCAGTAGTATAGAGCTAGCGGTCGTCTACAATGAGCAGTTCTTC
D gene: TRBD1; V gene: TRBV9; clone size: .; J gene: TRBJ2-1; CDR3 length: 16; CDR3 protein: CASSVGRTGAYNEQFF; CDR3 DNA: TGTGCCAGCAGCGTAGGTCGGACAGGCGCCTACAATGAGCAGTTCTTC
D gene: TRBD1; V gene: TRBV28; clone size: .; J gene: TRBJ1-2; CDR3 length: 15; CDR3 protein: CASSSPTGANYGYTF; CDR3 DNA: TGTGCCAGCAGTTCCCCGACAGGGGCTAACTATGGCTACACCTTC
D gene: .; V gene: TRBV30; clone size: .; J gene: TRBJ1-2; CDR3 length: 14; CDR3 protein: CAWKEQALIGGYTF; CDR3 DNA: TGTGCCTGGAAGGAACAGGCTCTCATCGGGGGCTACACCTTC
D gene: .; V gene: TRBV16; clone size: .; J gene: TRBJ1-6; CDR3 length: 14; CDR3 protein: CASSQLNSNSPLHF; CDR3 DNA: TGTGCCAGCAGCCAATTGAACAGCAATTCACCCCTCCACTTT
D gene: TRBD1; V gene: TRBV6-5; clone size: .; J gene: TRBJ2-7; CDR3 length: 14; CDR3 protein: CASSRRDRGNEQYF; CDR3 DNA: TGTGCCAGCAGCCGACGGGACAGGGGGAACGAGCAGTACTTC
D gene: .; V gene: TRBV28; clone size: .; J gene: TRBJ1-1; CDR3 length: 14; CDR3 protein: CASRVGQLNTEAFF; CDR3 DNA: TGTGCCAGCAGGGTTGGGCAGTTGAACACTGAAGCTTTCTTT
D gene: .; V gene: TRBV28; clone size: .; J gene: TRBJ1-2; CDR3 length: 14; CDR3 protein: CASSPGMASYGYTF; CDR3 DNA: TGTGCCAGCAGTCCAGGGATGGCCTCCTATGGCTACACCTTC
D gene: .; V gene: TRBV2; clone size: .; J gene: TRBJ2-7; CDR3 length: 15; CDR3 protein: CASSPRLVLSYEQYF; CDR3 DNA: TGTGCCAGCAGTCCCCGACTAGTTTTGTCTTACGAGCAGTACTTC
D gene: .; V gene: TRBV6-2/TRBV6-3; clone size: .; J gene: TRBJ1-5; CDR3 length: 13; CDR3 protein: CASSPQGDQPQHF; CDR3 DNA: TGTGCCAGCAGCCCACAGGGAGATCAGCCCCAGCATTTT
D gene: .; V gene: TRBV9; clone size: .; J gene: TRBJ1-2; CDR3 length: 14; CDR3 protein: CASSALQGPYGYTF; CDR3 DNA: TGTGCCAGCAGCGCGTTACAGGGTCCCTATGGCTACACCTTC
D gene: TRBD2; V gene: TRBV28; clone size: few; J gene: TRBJ2-7; CDR3 length: 15; CDR3 protein: CASSLQLAGGYEQYF; CDR3 DNA: TGTGCCAGCAGTTTACAACTAGCGGGGGGGTACGAGCAGTACTTC
D gene: .; V gene: TRBV28; clone size: .; J gene: TRBJ2-3; CDR3 length: 14; CDR3 protein: CASSPQGGTDTQYF; CDR3 DNA: TGTGCCAGCAGTCCCCAAGGGGGCACAGATACGCAGTATTTT
D gene: TRBD2; V gene: TRBV7-2; clone size: .; J gene: TRBJ2-3; CDR3 length: 15; CDR3 protein: CASTRGGEGTDTQYF; CDR3 DNA: TGTGCCAGCACCCGTGGGGGGGAGGGCACAGATACGCAGTATTTT
D gene: TRBD1; V gene: TRBV19; clone size: few; J gene: TRBJ1-6; CDR3 length: 14; CDR3 protein: CASSPGTGGSPLHF; CDR3 DNA: TGTGCCAGTAGCCCCGGGACAGGGGGTTCACCCCTCCACTTT
D gene: TRBD2; V gene: TRBV7-2; clone size: .; J gene: TRBJ2-7; CDR3 length: 14; CDR3 protein: CASSPSGGAYEQYF; CDR3 DNA: TGTGCCAGCAGTCCGAGCGGGGGTGCCTACGAGCAGTACTTC
D gene: .; V gene: TRBV7-2; clone size: .; J gene: TRBJ2-3; CDR3 length: 15; CDR3 protein: CASSLSTTPGDTQYF; CDR3 DNA: TGTGCCAGCAGCTTAAGCACTACCCCAGGGGATACGCAGTATTTT
D gene: TRBD1; V gene: TRBV6-4; clone size: .; J gene: TRBJ2-7; CDR3 length: 13; CDR3 protein: CASSADRGGEQYF; CDR3 DNA: TGTGCCAGCAGTGCGGACAGGGGAGGCGAGCAGTACTTC
D gene: .; V gene: TRBV4-3; clone size: .; J gene: TRBJ2-5; CDR3 length: 13; CDR3 protein: CASSQDRGETQYF; CDR3 DNA: TGCGCCAGCAGCCAAGACAGGGGAGAGACCCAGTACTTC
D gene: .; V gene: TRBV6-2/TRBV6-3; clone size: .; J gene: TRBJ1-5; CDR3 length: 12; CDR3 protein: CASSYQIKPQHF; CDR3 DNA: TGTGCCAGCAGTTACCAGATAAAACCCCAGCATTTT
D gene: .; V gene: TRBV7-2; clone size: .; J gene: TRBJ2-3; CDR3 length: 15; CDR3 protein: CASSKATGSTDTQYF; CDR3 DNA: TGTGCCAGCAGCAAAGCGACGGGAAGCACAGATACGCAGTATTTT
D gene: .; V gene: TRBV9; clone size: .; J gene: TRBJ1-2; CDR3 length: 16; CDR3 protein: CASSPGLEGRSYGYTF; CDR3 DNA: TGTGCCAGCAGCCCGGGCTTGGAGGGGAGAAGCTATGGCTACACCTTC
D gene: TRBD2; V gene: TRBV19; clone size: .; J gene: TRBJ2-2; CDR3 length: 16; CDR3 protein: CASSLAGGAGTGELFF; CDR3 DNA: TGTGCCAGTAGTTTAGCGGGGGGGGCTGGGACCGGGGAGCTGTTTTTT
D gene: TRBD1; V gene: TRBV10-3; clone size: .; J gene: TRBJ2-7; CDR3 length: 13; CDR3 protein: CAIGRQGREEQYF; CDR3 DNA: TGTGCCATCGGCCGACAGGGAAGAGAAGAGCAGTACTTC
D gene: TRBD2; V gene: TRBV5-6; clone size: .; J gene: TRBJ2-3; CDR3 length: 14; CDR3 protein: CASSLLGGEDTQYF; CDR3 DNA: TGTGCCAGCAGCTTGCTCGGGGGGGAGGATACGCAGTATTTT
D gene: .; V gene: TRBV4-1; clone size: .; J gene: TRBJ1-4; CDR3 length: 15; CDR3 protein: CASSQVPGDREKLFF; CDR3 DNA: TGCGCCAGCAGCCAGGTCCCGGGGGACCGCGAAAAACTGTTTTTT
D gene: .; V gene: TRBV7-9; clone size: .; J gene: TRBJ1-2; CDR3 length: 13; CDR3 protein: CASSQTGPYGYTF; CDR3 DNA: TGTGCCAGCAGCCAAACAGGGCCCTATGGCTACACCTTC
D gene: TRBD1; V gene: TRBV2; clone size: .; J gene: TRBJ1-2; CDR3 length: 13; CDR3 protein: CASTRDSETGYTF; CDR3 DNA: TGTGCCAGCACGAGGGACAGCGAGACTGGCTACACCTTC
D gene: .; V gene: TRBV30; clone size: .; J gene: TRBJ1-4; CDR3 length: 16; CDR3 protein: CAWRSGRQGGNEKLFF; CDR3 DNA: TGTGCCTGGAGGTCAGGAAGGCAGGGCGGTAATGAAAAACTGTTTTTT
D gene: TRBD1; V gene: TRBV6-5; clone size: .; J gene: TRBJ1-5; CDR3 length: 14; CDR3 protein: CASSVRGPNQPQHF; CDR3 DNA: TGTGCCAGCAGCGTCAGGGGGCCCAATCAGCCCCAGCATTTT
D gene: TRBD2; V gene: TRBV5-1; clone size: .; J gene: TRBJ2-5; CDR3 length: 17; CDR3 protein: CASSIPGLAGGQETQYF; CDR3 DNA: TGCGCCAGCAGCATCCCGGGACTAGCGGGGGGGCAAGAGACCCAGTACTTC
D gene: .; V gene: TRBV7-2; clone size: .; J gene: TRBJ2-7; CDR3 length: 17; CDR3 protein: CASSLRGTQGFPYEQYF; CDR3 DNA: TGTGCCAGCAGCTTGCGGGGGACACAGGGATTCCCCTACGAGCAGTACTTC
D gene: TRBD1; V gene: TRBV28; clone size: .; J gene: TRBJ2-7; CDR3 length: 17; CDR3 protein: CASSLSVGTGVLYEQYF; CDR3 DNA: TGTGCCAGCAGTTTATCGGTTGGGACAGGGGTACTCTACGAGCAGTACTTC
D gene: TRBD1; V gene: TRBV7-2; clone size: .; J gene: TRBJ1-1; CDR3 length: 15; CDR3 protein: CASSSRQGLGTEAFF; CDR3 DNA: TGTGCCAGCAGCTCCCGACAGGGGCTGGGCACTGAAGCTTTCTTT
D gene: .; V gene: TRBV25-1; clone size: .; J gene: TRBJ1-1; CDR3 length: 13; CDR3 protein: CASSYLRGTEAFF; CDR3 DNA: TGTGCCAGCAGTTACCTCCGGGGGACTGAAGCTTTCTTT
D gene: TRBD2; V gene: TRBV11-3; clone size: .; J gene: TRBJ2-1; CDR3 length: 16; CDR3 protein: CASSPGLAGGPGEQFF; CDR3 DNA: TGTGCCAGCAGCCCTGGACTAGCGGGGGGGCCAGGTGAGCAGTTCTTC
D gene: .; V gene: TRBV18; clone size: .; J gene: TRBJ1-2; CDR3 length: 15; CDR3 protein: CASSPSPGESYGYTF; CDR3 DNA: TGTGCCAGCTCACCAAGCCCAGGGGAGAGCTATGGCTACACCTTC
D gene: .; V gene: TRBV5-1; clone size: .; J gene: TRBJ1-6; CDR3 length: 14; CDR3 protein: CASSFDTTNSPLHF; CDR3 DNA: TGCGCCAGCAGCTTTGACACAACCAATTCACCCCTCCACTTT